A selection of T cell receptor beta chains follows, all from one sample in a study of blood T cell repertoires in COVID-19. Produced via immunoSEQ multiplex PCR; TCRdb's table is partial and in-frame only. Of approximately 85,000 clones listed, 86% are singletons. Sequencing was done on a sample of peripheral blood. The origin of the receptors is a man aged 45-65 years with active or convalescent COVID-19. Each CDR3 is given with its conserved first and last residue. D genes are given only for firm matches. Size values are once, few and many counts, or a class for expanded clones, and some rows have none.

len | d_gene | j_gene | abundance | v_gene | CDR3nt | CDR3aa
18 | - | TRBJ2-3 | - | TRBV13 | TGTGCCAGCAGCAACCACTTCCTGACAGGCGCGGGTTCAGATACGCAGTATTTT | CASSNHFLTGAGSDTQYF
16 | TRBD2 | TRBJ2-1 | - | TRBV11-2 | TGTGCCAGCAGCACACAAGCGGGAGGCTCCTACAATGAGCAGTTCTTC | CASSTQAGGSYNEQFF
15 | - | TRBJ1-3 | - | TRBV5-1 | TGCGCCAGCAGCCCCGCGGGGATCTCTGGAAACACCATATATTTT | CASSPAGISGNTIYF
16 | TRBD2 | TRBJ2-7 | - | TRBV7-2 | TGTGCCAGCAGCTTAGCTCCCCGGGCGGGAGGTTACGAGCAGTACTTC | CASSLAPRAGGYEQYF
15 | - | TRBJ1-5 | - | TRBV19 | TGTGCCAGTAGTATCGGGACACATAGCAATCAGCCCCAGCATTTT | CASSIGTHSNQPQHF
16 | TRBD1 | TRBJ2-3 | - | TRBV24-1 | TGTGCCACCAGTGCCCCCGACAGGGGGAAGGGAGATACGCAGTATTTT | CATSAPDRGKGDTQYF
11 | - | TRBJ2-1 | - | TRBV20-1 | TGCAGTGCCGGTTGGGAGAATGAGCAGTTCTTC | CSAGWENEQFF
15 | TRBD2 | TRBJ2-1 | - | TRBV2 | TGTGCCAGCAGTGAGGAGCGGGGGGATAGCCATGAGCAGTTCTTC | CASSEERGDSHEQFF
16 | TRBD2 | TRBJ2-1 | - | TRBV30 | TGTGCCTGGACCCTAGACCTAGCGGGAGTTGGCAATGAGCAGTTCTTC | CAWTLDLAGVGNEQFF
15 | TRBD1 | TRBJ1-1 | - | TRBV27 | TGTGCCAGCAGTCGTCGACAGGGGGCGGGTACTGAAGCTTTCTTT | CASSRRQGAGTEAFF
15 | - | TRBJ2-7 | once | TRBV28 | TGTGCCAGCAGTCAGATGACTATCCACTCCTACGAGCAGTACTTC | CASSQMTIHSYEQYF
14 | - | TRBJ1-1 | - | TRBV3-1/TRBV3-2 | TGTGCCAGCAGCCAACAACAGCCTCACACTGAAGCTTTCTTT | CASSQQQPHTEAFF
15 | - | TRBJ2-3 | - | TRBV2 | TGTGCCAGCAGGGGACCGGGACACAACACAGATACGCAGTATTTT | CASRGPGHNTDTQYF
14 | - | TRBJ1-2 | - | TRBV5-1 | TGCGCCAGCAGCTTGAATGGACAGCCAGATGGCTACACCTTC | CASSLNGQPDGYTF
14 | - | TRBJ1-4 | once | TRBV19 | TGTGCCAGTAGTGAGACTGCAACTAATGAAAAACTGTTTTTT | CASSETATNEKLFF
16 | - | TRBJ2-1 | - | TRBV18 | TGTGCCAGCTCACCCGAACCGGGACTGAGTGCCAATGAGCAGTTCTTC | CASSPEPGLSANEQFF
12 | - | TRBJ1-6 | - | TRBV28 | TGTGCCAGCAGCCAATATAATTCACCCCTCCACTTT | CASSQYNSPLHF
15 | TRBD1 | TRBJ2-1 | - | TRBV5-1 | TGCGCCAGCAGCTTGGGGACAGGGAGCATCCATGAGCAGTTCTTC | CASSLGTGSIHEQFF
14 | TRBD2 | TRBJ2-5 | - | TRBV5-6 | TGTGCCAGCAGTTCCGGACTAGTAGGGGAGACCCAGTACTTC | CASSSGLVGETQYF
15 | TRBD1 | TRBJ1-6 | once | TRBV9 | TGTGCCAGCAGCTTCCGGGACAGGGTTAATTCACCCCTCCACTTT | CASSFRDRVNSPLHF
15 | - | TRBJ1-1 | - | TRBV7-9 | TGTGCCAGCAGCCGGCGGCCTTACCAGGGCACTGAAGCTTTCTTT | CASSRRPYQGTEAFF
14 | - | TRBJ2-5 | - | TRBV7-7 | TGTGCCAGCAGCTTAGTACGGGGACAAGAGACCCAGTACTTC | CASSLVRGQETQYF
15 | - | TRBJ1-2 | - | TRBV6-5 | TGTGCCAGCAGTTACTCCGATCAGGGGAATTATGGCTACACCTTC | CASSYSDQGNYGYTF
15 | TRBD1 | TRBJ2-3 | - | TRBV5-4 | TGTGCCAGCAGCCAGAAGACAGGGCCTACAGATACGCAGTATTTT | CASSQKTGPTDTQYF
14 | TRBD2 | TRBJ2-2 | - | TRBV3-1/TRBV3-2 | TGTGCCAGCAGCCAGTTGAGCGGGGCAGGGGAGCTGTTTTTT | CASSQLSGAGELFF
17 | - | TRBJ2-6 | - | TRBV19 | TGTGCCAGTAGTTTCGGACGTAGGGGCTCTGGGGCCAACGTCCTGACTTTC | CASSFGRRGSGANVLTF
13 | - | TRBJ2-7 | - | TRBV5-6 | TGTGCCAGCAGCTTGGTTACAGAGGGCGAGCAGTACTTC | CASSLVTEGEQYF
12 | TRBD1 | TRBJ2-1 | - | TRBV6-5 | TGTGCCAGCAGCTCAGGGGGCAGTGAGCAGTTCTTC | CASSSGGSEQFF
14 | TRBD2 | TRBJ2-1 | - | TRBV29-1 | TGCAGCGGAGCCGGGACTAGCGGGTACAATGAGCAGTTCTTC | CSGAGTSGYNEQFF
14 | - | TRBJ1-6 | - | TRBV2 | TGTGCCAGCACTATGGACGAGGGAAATTCACCCCTCCACTTT | CASTMDEGNSPLHF
17 | - | TRBJ1-6 | - | TRBV4-3 | TGCGCCAGCAGCCAAGAACAGGGATACGGCGGCAATTCACCCCTCCACTTT | CASSQEQGYGGNSPLHF
14 | - | TRBJ2-2 | - | TRBV11-2 | TGTGCCAGCAGGCGGGACCCTAACACCGGGGAGCTGTTTTTT | CASRRDPNTGELFF
18 | TRBD2 | TRBJ2-5 | - | TRBV6-1 | TGTGCCAGCAGTGAAGATGTTCGGGCCGGGGGGGTTGAAGAGACCCAGTACTTC | CASSEDVRAGGVEETQYF
16 | - | TRBJ1-3 | - | TRBV27 | TGTGCCAGCAGTCCATGGGGGACACCAGGTGGAAACACCATATATTTT | CASSPWGTPGGNTIYF
15 | - | TRBJ2-7 | - | TRBV4-3 | TGCGCCAGCAGCCAAGATCACCCCGGTTACTACGAGCAGTACTTC | CASSQDHPGYYEQYF
15 | TRBD2 | TRBJ2-1 | - | TRBV11-2 | TGTGCCAGCAGCTTAGTCGCGGGAGCAGGCAATGAGCAGTTCTTC | CASSLVAGAGNEQFF
16 | - | TRBJ1-5 | - | TRBV28 | TGTGCCAGCAGCCCAAGATCCGCGTATAGCAATCAGCCCCAGCATTTT | CASSPRSAYSNQPQHF
15 | TRBD1 | TRBJ2-2 | - | TRBV7-6 | TGTGCCAGCAGCAAACCGGGACAGGGTACCGGGGAGCTGTTTTTT | CASSKPGQGTGELFF
14 | - | TRBJ2-7 | - | TRBV6-6 | TGTGCCAGCAGTAGTACCGGGACACCCCACGAGCAGTACTTC | CASSSTGTPHEQYF
15 | TRBD2 | TRBJ2-7 | - | TRBV5-6 | TGTGCCAGCAGCTTGGTTCCGAAGCGGGACTACGAGCAGTACTTC | CASSLVPKRDYEQYF
15 | - | TRBJ2-2 | - | TRBV9 | TGTGCCAGCAGCGTGAACGCAGCGGGCACCGGGGAGCTGTTTTTT | CASSVNAAGTGELFF
20 | TRBD2 | TRBJ2-1 | few | TRBV30 | TGTGCCTGGAGTGTACTCGGGACTAGCGGATCCTTCGGCTCCTACAATGAGCAGTTCTTC | CAWSVLGTSGSFGSYNEQFF
16 | - | TRBJ1-3 | few | TRBV12-5 | TGTGCTAGTGGTTTTCAGTTCCAGGTCTCTGGAAACACCATATATTTT | CASGFQFQVSGNTIYF
15 | - | TRBJ1-1 | - | TRBV27 | TGTGCCAGCAGTCCAGGACAGCTCTCTAACACTGAAGCTTTCTTT | CASSPGQLSNTEAFF
14 | TRBD1 | TRBJ1-6 | - | TRBV18 | TGTGCCAGCTCACCGGACAGGGCGAATTCACCCCTCCACTTT | CASSPDRANSPLHF
15 | - | TRBJ1-5 | - | TRBV28 | TGTGCCAGCAGTTTTAGGGGTGGCGTAAATCAGCCCCAGCATTTT | CASSFRGGVNQPQHF
16 | TRBD2 | TRBJ2-5 | - | TRBV5-1 | TGCGCCAGCAGCTTGGGACTAGCGGGTGACGGGGAGACCCAGTACTTC | CASSLGLAGDGETQYF
13 | - | TRBJ1-1 | - | TRBV27 | TGTGCCAGCAGGCTGGACATCAACACTGAAGCTTTCTTT | CASRLDINTEAFF
14 | TRBD2 | TRBJ2-1 | - | TRBV7-2 | TGTGCCAGCTCAACCGGGACTAGTTACAATGAGCAGTTCTTC | CASSTGTSYNEQFF
16 | TRBD2 | TRBJ2-5 | - | TRBV7-2 | TGTGCCAGCAGCTTAGCGCGAGCGGGGGGGCCGGAGACCCAGTACTTC | CASSLARAGGPETQYF
12 | - | TRBJ1-1 | few | TRBV12-3/TRBV12-4 | TGTGCCATCCAACCCACAGGGACTGAAGCTTTCTTT | CAIQPTGTEAFF
20 | TRBD2 | TRBJ2-1 | - | TRBV15 | TGTGCCACCAGCAGAGATGCTGGGGGAACTAGCGGGGGACCTTACAATGAGCAGTTCTTC | CATSRDAGGTSGGPYNEQFF
13 | - | TRBJ2-7 | - | TRBV10-2 | TGCGCCAGCGCCCAGGGGCACGATCGGCGGCAGTACTTC | CASAQGHDRRQYF
13 | - | TRBJ1-5 | once | TRBV27 | TGTGCCAGCAGTTTATCCCCAGATCAGCCCCAGCATTTT | CASSLSPDQPQHF
11 | - | TRBJ2-1 | - | TRBV12-3/TRBV12-4 | TGTGCCAGCAGTTTAGCGCGTGAGCAGTTCTTC | CASSLAREQFF
18 | TRBD1 | TRBJ2-3 | - | TRBV7-6 | TGTGCCAGCAGCTTTAGACAGGGCCTCCCAAAACTCGGAGATACGCAGTATTTT | CASSFRQGLPKLGDTQYF
13 | - | TRBJ1-1 | - | TRBV30 | TGTGCCTGGAGCCAGGGGATGAACACTGAAGCTTTCTTT | CAWSQGMNTEAFF